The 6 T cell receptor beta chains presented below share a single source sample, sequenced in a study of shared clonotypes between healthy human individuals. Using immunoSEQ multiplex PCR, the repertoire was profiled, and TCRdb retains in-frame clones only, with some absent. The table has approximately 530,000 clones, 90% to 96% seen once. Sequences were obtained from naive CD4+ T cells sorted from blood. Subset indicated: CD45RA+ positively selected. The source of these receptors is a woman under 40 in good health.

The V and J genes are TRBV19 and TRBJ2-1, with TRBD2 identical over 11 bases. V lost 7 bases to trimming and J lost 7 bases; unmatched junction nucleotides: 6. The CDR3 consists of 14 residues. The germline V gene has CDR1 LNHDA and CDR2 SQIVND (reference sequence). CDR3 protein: CASINSGRGNEQFF. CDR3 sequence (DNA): TGTGCCAGTATCAATAGCGGGAGGGGAAATGAGCAGTTCTTC. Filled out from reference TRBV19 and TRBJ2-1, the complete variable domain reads DGGITQSPKYLFRKEGQNVTLSCEQNLNHDAMYWYRQDPGQGLRLIYYSQIVNDFQKGDIAEGYSVSREKKESFPLTVTSAQKNPTAFYLCASINSGRGNEQFFGPGTRLTVL.

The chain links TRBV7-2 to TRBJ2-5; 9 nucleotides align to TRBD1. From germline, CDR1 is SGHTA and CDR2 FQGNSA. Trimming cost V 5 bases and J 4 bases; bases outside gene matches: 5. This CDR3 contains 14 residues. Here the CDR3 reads CASSPDRGRETQYF. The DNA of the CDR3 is TGTGCCAGCAGCCCGGACAGGGGCCGAGAGACCCAGTACTTC.

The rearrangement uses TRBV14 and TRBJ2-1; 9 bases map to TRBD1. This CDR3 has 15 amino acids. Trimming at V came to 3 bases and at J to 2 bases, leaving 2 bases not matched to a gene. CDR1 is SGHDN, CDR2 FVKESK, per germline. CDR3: CASSQRTGAYNEQFF. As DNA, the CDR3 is TGTGCCAGCAGCCAGCGGACAGGGGCCTACAATGAGCAGTTCTTC.

CDR3 sequence reads: CARSFKARTVYNEQFF. DNA for the CDR3: TGTGCCAGAAGCTTTAAGGCTCGAACAGTGTACAATGAGCAGTTCTTC. The chain couples TRBV5-3 to TRBJ2-1; D not resolved. TRBV5-3 is an ORF for which the function is uncertain. V dropped 2 bases and J dropped 4 bases, with 16 bases sitting between them. The CDR3 has 16 amino acids.

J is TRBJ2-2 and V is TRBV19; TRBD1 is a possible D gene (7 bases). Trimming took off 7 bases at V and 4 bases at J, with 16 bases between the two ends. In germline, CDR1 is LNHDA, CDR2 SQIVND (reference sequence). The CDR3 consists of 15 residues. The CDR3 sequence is CASTDRGTATGELFF. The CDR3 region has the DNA TGTGCCAGTACCGATCGGGGGACAGCCACCGGGGAGCTGTTTTTT.

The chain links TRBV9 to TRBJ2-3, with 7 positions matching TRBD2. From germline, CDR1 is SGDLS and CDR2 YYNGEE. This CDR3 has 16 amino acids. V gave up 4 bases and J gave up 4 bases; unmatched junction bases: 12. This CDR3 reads CASSPPAGGIADTQYF. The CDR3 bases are TGTGCCAGCAGCCCCCCCGCCGGGGGGATCGCAGATACGCAGTATTTT.